This T cell receptor beta chain came from a study of molecular identifiers for immune sequencing clone quantification. The CDR3 extends over 14 amino acids. CDR1 SEHNR and CDR2 FQNEAQ come from the germline V gene (reference sequence). V was trimmed by 4 bases and J by 6 bases, leaving 13 bases between them. TCRdb used MiXCR to reprocess the PCR reads, holding one entry per CDR3 protein. The repertoire has approximately 100,000 distinct CDR3 sequences, over 30% of them found once; the top ten carry approximately 3.8%. The chain has TRBV7-9 and TRBJ2-4; perhaps TRBD2 as D (6 bases). The sequence derives from a human donor in good health. Some libraries in this study had Jurkat cell RNA spiked in. The source material was naive CD8+ T cells from blood, with Jurkat cell RNA spiked in. As to subset: FACS-sorted CD8+CD4-CCR7+CD45RA+ naive T cells. This chain's CDR3 is CASSYSASVNIQYF. The CDR3 DNA sequence: TGTGCCAGCAGCTACTCAGCTAGCGTAAACATTCAGTACTTC.